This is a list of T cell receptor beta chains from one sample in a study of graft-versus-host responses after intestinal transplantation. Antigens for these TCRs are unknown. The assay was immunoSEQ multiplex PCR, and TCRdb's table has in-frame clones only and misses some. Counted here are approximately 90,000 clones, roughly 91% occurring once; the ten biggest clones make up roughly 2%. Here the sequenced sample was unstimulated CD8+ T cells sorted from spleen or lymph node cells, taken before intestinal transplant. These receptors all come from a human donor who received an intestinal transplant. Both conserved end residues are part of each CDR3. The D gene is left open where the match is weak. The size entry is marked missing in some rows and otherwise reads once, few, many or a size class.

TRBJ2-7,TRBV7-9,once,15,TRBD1,CASSPPGQGSGEQYF,TGTGCCAGCAGCCCTCCGGGACAGGGTTCTGGGGAGCAGTACTTC
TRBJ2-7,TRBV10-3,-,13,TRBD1,CAITGQGDYEQYF,TGTGCCATCACCGGACAGGGGGACTACGAGCAGTACTTC
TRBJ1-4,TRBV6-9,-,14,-,CASSYQRSNEKLFF,TGTGCCAGCAGTTATCAGCGAAGTAATGAAAAACTGTTTTTT
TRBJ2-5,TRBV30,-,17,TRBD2,CAWTLGGLAGPGETQYF,TGTGCCTGGACCCTCGGGGGATTAGCGGGCCCGGGGGAGACCCAGTACTTC
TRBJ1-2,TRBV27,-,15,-,CASTPLPAVADGYTF,TGTGCCAGCACACCTCTTCCGGCGGTGGCGGATGGCTACACCTTC
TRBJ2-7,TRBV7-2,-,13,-,CASSRIQGNEQYF,TGTGCCAGCAGCAGAATCCAGGGGAACGAGCAGTACTTC
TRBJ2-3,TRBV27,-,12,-,CASSLVGDTQYF,TGTGCCAGCAGCCTAGTGGGAGATACGCAGTATTTT
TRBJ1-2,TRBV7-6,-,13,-,CASSLVGAYGYTF,TGTGCCAGCAGCTTAGTAGGGGCCTATGGCTACACCTTC
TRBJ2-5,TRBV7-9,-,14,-,CASSFPGLQETQYF,TGTGCCAGCAGCTTCCCGGGACTTCAAGAGACCCAGTACTTC
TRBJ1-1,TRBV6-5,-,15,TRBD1,CASSYVTGEKTEAFF,TGTGCCAGCAGTTACGTCACAGGGGAAAAAACTGAAGCTTTCTTT
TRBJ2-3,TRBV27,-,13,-,CASSSRGTDTQYF,TGTGCCAGCAGTTCACGGGGCACAGATACGCAGTATTTT